The 28 T cell receptor beta chains below come from one sample, sequenced in a study of T-cell memory formation after mild COVID-19. TCRdb re-called the 5' RACE reads through MiXCR, storing one row per CDR3 protein. The sample records approximately 260,000 distinct CDR3 sequences, 15% to 20% being singletons. The sequenced sample was PBMCs or a T cell subset sorted from them (not recorded which). The receptors were gathered from a man aged 18-30 years who had mild COVID-19 (a few samples of this study predate the infection). Cell type and time point are not known.

V usage is TRBV6-5 and J usage is TRBJ2-3; 8 bases line up with TRBD1. J was trimmed by 3 bases and V by 2 bases; bases with no gene match: 7. CDR1 is MNHEY and CDR2 is SVGAGI in the germline V gene. This CDR3 is 16 amino acids long. The CDR3 spells CASSYMAGGATDTQYF. DNA for the CDR3: TGTGCCAGCAGTTACATGGCAGGGGGCGCGACAGATACGCAGTATTTT.

This rearrangement joins TRBV20-1 to TRBJ2-5, with 7 nucleotides matching TRBD1. The junction had 13 bases not matched to a gene; V was cut back by 4 bases and J by 5 bases. Germline loops: CDR1 DFQATT, CDR2 SNEGSKA (reference sequence). This CDR3 comprises 15 residues. The CDR3 spells CSATSRDRPEETQYF. CDR3 sequence (DNA): TGCAGTGCTACCTCCCGGGACAGACCGGAGGAGACCCAGTACTTC.

The chain is built from TRBV27 and TRBJ2-7; 7 nucleotides line up with TRBD2. Germline values: CDR1 MNHEY, CDR2 SMNVEV (reference sequence). This CDR3 is built from 15 residues. Unmatched junction bases numbered 10, after V lost 5 bases and J lost 3 bases. CDR3 DNA: TGTGCCAGCAGTCCCCCGGGGGGATGGGGCTACGAGCAGTACTTC. This codes for CASSPPGGWGYEQYF.

In this sample, this clonotype turned up many times. The CDR3 DNA reads TGTGCCAGCTCCCTACCACGAGGACGGAGCTCCTACGAGCAGTACTTC. Residues: CASSLPRGRSSYEQYF. This chain uses TRBV18 with TRBJ2-7; unclear D gene. In germline, CDR1 is KGHSH, CDR2 LQKENI. The CDR3 runs 16 residues. V gave up 6 bases and J gave up 0 bases, with 18 bases separating them. The full variable domain, rest sourced from reference TRBV18 and TRBJ2-7, is NAGVMQNPRHLVRRRGQEARLRCSPMKGHSHVYWYRQLPEEGLKFMVYLQKENIIDESGMPKERFSAEFPKEGPSILRIQQVVRGDSAAYFCASSLPRGRSSYEQYFGPGTRLTVT.

This clonotype was recorded at least ten times. This chain uses TRBV19 with TRBJ2-3, with D tentatively TRBD1 or TRBD2 (5 bases each). Germline V gene lookup returns CDR1 LNHDA and CDR2 SQIVND (reference sequence). V shed 6 bases and J shed 2 bases, with 12 bases lying between them. This CDR3 comprises 14 residues. The CDR3 reads CASSPSGATDTQYF. The CDR3 region has the DNA TGTGCCAGTAGCCCATCCGGGGCCACAGATACGCAGTATTTT.

There are a few counts of this clonotype. V gene TRBV9 combines with J gene TRBJ2-3; TRBD1 matches 8 bases. Germline trimming cut 4 bases from V and 4 bases from J; bases unmatched to any gene: 5. The germline gives CDR1 SGDLS, CDR2 YYNGEE. The CDR3 totals 14 residues. The CDR3 region is CASSSRTGSDTQYF. The CDR3 coding sequence is TGTGCCAGCAGCTCTAGGACAGGGTCAGATACGCAGTATTTT.

The rearrangement joins TRBV5-1 to TRBJ2-1; 7 positions match TRBD2. Germline lookup yields CDR1 SGHRS and CDR2 YFSETQ. The CDR3 totals 12 residues. J lost 10 bases, V lost 0 bases, and 1 base had no gene match. The CDR3 spells CASSLVSGEQFF. DNA of the CDR3: TGCGCCAGCAGCTTGGTTAGCGGGGAGCAGTTCTTC.

This clonotype was detected only a few times. CDR3 region: CSARVEGPTNSGNTIYF. CDR3 DNA sequence: TGCAGTGCTAGAGTTGAGGGGCCGACTAACTCTGGAAACACCATATATTTT. The chain combines TRBV20-1 with TRBJ1-3; D may be TRBD1 (5 bases). CDR1 DFQATT and CDR2 SNEGSKA come from the germline V gene (reference sequence). The V end was cut by 1 base, the J end by 0 bases, with 16 bases between. The CDR3 spans 17 residues.

This clonotype was seen a few times. V gene TRBV24-1 combines with J gene TRBJ2-3; D is uncertain. The length of the CDR3 is 16 residues. In germline, CDR1 is KGHDR, CDR2 SFDVKD. Trimming removed 0 bases from V and 4 bases from J, with 13 bases in between. The CDR3 bases are TGTGCCACCAGTGATTTGGTGCGCCCTGGGGCAGATACGCAGTATTTT. Its translation is CATSDLVRPGADTQYF.

In the case of this clonotype: Relative to the germline gene, one junction end is altered; a read error may explain this. The rearrangement joins TRBV7-6 to TRBJ2-5; 7 bases fit TRBD2. Per germline, CDR1 SGHVS and CDR2 FNYEAQ. This CDR3 contains 14 residues. CDR3 protein: CASSSESAGPIQHF. CDR3 in DNA: TGTGCCAGCAGCTCGGAGTCAGCGGGGCCGATCCAGCACTTC.

CDR3 DNA: TGTGCCAGCACTTTGACGGGAGGCAATGAGCAGTTCTTC. It yields the protein CASTLTGGNEQFF. The chain carries TRBV12-3 or TRBV12-4 and TRBJ2-1; the match to TRBD2 covers 7 bases. This CDR3 region has 13 residues. V shed 7 bases and J 6 bases; nucleotides not matched to a gene: 6.

The rearrangement joins TRBV7-9 to TRBJ1-2, with D tentatively TRBD1 (6 bases). Trimming pared 0 bases from V and 6 bases from J, leaving 11 bases between. The CDR3 contains 14 residues. CDR1 and CDR2 from the germline V gene are SEHNR and FQNEAQ (reference sequence). CDR3 protein: CASSLARGNDGYTF. In DNA form, the CDR3 reads TGTGCCAGCAGCTTAGCCAGGGGAAATGATGGCTACACCTTC. The entire variable domain, with the rest obtained from reference TRBV7-9 and TRBJ1-2, is as follows: DTGVSQNPRHKITKRGQNVTFRCDPISEHNRLYWYRQTLGQGPEFLTYFQNEAQLEKSRLLSDRFSAERPKGSFSTLEIQRTEQGDSAMYLCASSLARGNDGYTFGSGTRLTVV.

This clonotype was detected only a few times. This CDR3 is CASSLEYRPWGQNIQYF. The DNA for the CDR3 is TGCGCCAGCAGCTTGGAGTACAGGCCCTGGGGCCAAAACATTCAGTACTTC. The V call is TRBV5-1, the J call TRBJ2-4; a weak D match, TRBD1 (5 bases). The CDR3 is 17 amino acids. CDR1 is SGHRS and CDR2 is YFSETQ in the germline V gene. Trimming left V 0 bases short and J 5 bases short, with 18 bases between. The variable domain in full, completed from reference TRBV5-1 and TRBJ2-4, reads KAGVTQTPRYLIKTRGQQVTLSCSPISGHRSVSWYQQTPGQGLQFLFEYFSETQRNKGNFPGRFSGRQFSNSRSEMNVSTLELGDSALYLCASSLEYRPWGQNIQYFGAGTRLSVL.

This clonotype appeared a few times. The CDR3 DNA sequence: TGCGCCAGCAGCCAAGAGCGGGGAACCTTTCTCCACTTT. This gives the protein CASSQERGTFLHF. The chain uses TRBV4-3 and TRBJ1-6; D remains ambiguous. The CDR3 contains 13 residues. The V end was cut by 0 bases, the J end by 16 bases, with 13 bases between. The germline gives CDR1 LGHNA, CDR2 YSLEER.

A note on this clonotype: At one of its ends the junction is not consistent with the germline gene, which may arise from a read error. CDR3 sequence reads: CGSSTPNYGYTF. The DNA of the CDR3 is TGCGGGAGCTCTACCCCAAACTATGGCTACACCTTC. This chain connects TRBV7-9 to TRBJ1-2; D is unresolved. This CDR3 contains 12 residues. Germline V gene lookup returns CDR1 SEHNR and CDR2 FQNEAQ (reference sequence).

The chain carries TRBV27 and TRBJ1-2; unclear D gene. The CDR3 has 14 residues. V dropped 11 bases and J dropped 1 base, with 17 bases sitting between them. Germline CDR1 and CDR2: MNHEY and SMNVEV (reference sequence). CDR3 sequence (DNA): TGTGCCGGAGGAGGATGGAGAGATAACTATGGCTACACCTTC. This gives the protein CAGGGWRDNYGYTF.

The sample holds a few counts of this clonotype. This chain joins TRBV7-3 and TRBJ2-1, with 10 positions matching TRBD2. V was clipped by 5 bases and J by 7 bases; unmatched bases: 2. CDR1 and CDR2 (germline): SGHTA, FQGTGA. The CDR3 is 13 amino acids. The CDR3 here is CASSQTSGNEQFF. The DNA for the CDR3 is TGTGCCAGCAGCCAGACTAGCGGGAATGAGCAGTTCTTC.

This clonotype was seen more than once but under ten times. V and J are TRBV5-1 and TRBJ2-5; D is unresolved. With 5 bases removed from V and 2 bases from J, the gap between germline ends came to 7 bases. This CDR3 spans 12 amino acids. CDR1 and CDR2 (germline): SGHRS, YFSETQ. Written as DNA, the CDR3 is TGCGCCAGCAGGTTTCTTCAAGAGACCCAGTACTTC. This gives the protein CASRFLQETQYF.

This clonotype has a handful of counts. CDR3 in DNA: TGTGCCAGCAGCGTAGAGGCTAGCGGAGAGACCCAGTACTTC. Protein: CASSVEASGETQYF. This sequence joins TRBV9 and TRBJ2-5; 7 bases are shared with TRBD2. The CDR3 spans 14 residues. Germline CDR1 reads SGDLS; CDR2 reads YYNGEE. With V trimmed by 0 bases and J by 4 bases, 3 bases remained unmatched. Full variable domain (outside the CDR3, taken from reference TRBV9 and TRBJ2-5): DSGVTQTPKHLITATGQRVTLRCSPRSGDLSVYWYQQSLDQGLQFLIQYYNGEERAKGNILERFSAQQFPDLHSELNLSSLELGDSALYFCASSVEASGETQYFGPGTRLLVL.

The CDR3 DNA is TGTGCCAGCAGTATAGGAGCCACCGGGGAGCTGTTTTTT. This sequence encodes CASSIGATGELFF. V is TRBV6-4 and J is TRBJ2-2, with D unclear. CDR3 length equals 13 residues. Germline loops: CDR1 MRHNA, CDR2 SNTAGT. The V end lost 5 bases, the J end lost 4 bases, and 8 bases lay between the germline ends.

In this sample, this clonotype turned up a few times. This chain connects TRBV20-1 to TRBJ1-2; D call uncertain. CDR1 and CDR2 (germline): DFQATT, SNEGSKA (reference sequence). Trimming removed 0 bases at V and 0 bases at J, with 14 bases between. The CDR3 consists of 16 residues. CDR3 region: CSARDSATESNYGYTF. Here the CDR3 DNA reads TGCAGTGCTAGAGATTCGGCCACGGAGTCTAACTATGGCTACACCTTC.

In this sample, this clonotype turned up a few times. In DNA, the CDR3 is TGTGCCAGCAGTTTAATTCGACGAGAGACCCAGTACTTC. Translated, it gives CASSLIRRETQYF. The rearrangement links TRBV28 to TRBJ2-5; D not certain. Germline V gene sequence: CDR1 MDHEN, CDR2 SYDVKM. The V gene lost 2 bases and the J gene lost 4 bases, with 8 bases spanning the gap. The CDR3 extends over 13 amino acids.

With respect to this clonotype: A much larger clone lies one base from this, so it may be a read error. J is TRBJ1-1 and V is TRBV6-5; no clear D gene. In germline, CDR1 is MNHEY, CDR2 SVGAGI. The CDR3 is 11 residues long. Trimming stripped 6 bases from V and 0 bases from J, with 2 bases between. CDR3 nucleotides: TGTGCCAGCAGGGTGAACACTGAAGCTTTCTTT. Translated: CASRVNTEAFF.

This rearrangement joins TRBV6-6 to TRBJ2-1, with D perhaps matching TRBD1 (7 bases). Germline V gives CDR1 MNHNY, CDR2 SVGAGI (reference sequence). CDR3 size: 16 residues. V gave up 5 bases and J gave up 6 bases, with 20 bases separating them. The DNA for the CDR3 is TGTGCCAGCAGTGGATGGACCGGGGGACAGTTCAATGAGCAGTTCTTC. Translation: CASSGWTGGQFNEQFF.

A few counts support this clonotype. The chain joins TRBV4-1 to TRBJ1-4, with D unresolved. The germline CDR1 and CDR2 sequences are MGHRA and YSYEKL. V lost 1 base, J lost 4 bases, and 10 bases lay in between. The CDR3 consists of 15 residues. CDR3 bases: TGCGCCAGCAGCCAAGTTCCCGGATTTAATGAAAAACTGTTTTTT. It specifies CASSQVPGFNEKLFF.

This clonotype occurred a few times. The CDR3, as DNA: TGTGCCAGTAGGAAGGGCTCGGGCACAGATACGCAGTATTTT. Its protein is CASRKGSGTDTQYF. The chain employs TRBV19 and TRBJ2-3; D call uncertain. The CDR3 extends over 14 amino acids. The germline V gene encodes CDR1 LNHDA and CDR2 SQIVND (reference sequence). Trimming took 6 bases from V and 1 from J, leaving 11 bases between them.

The sample holds a few counts of this clonotype. The chain uses TRBV6-5 and TRBJ2-5; D uncertain. Trimming removed 9 bases from V and 4 bases from J, with 18 bases in between. The CDR3 length is 14 residues. The germline V gene encodes CDR1 MNHEY and CDR2 SVGAGI. The CDR3 DNA sequence: TGTGCCAGTTATTCTCACTCCGGACGAGAGACCCAGTACTTC. Residues: CASYSHSGRETQYF.

The chain combines TRBV5-1 with TRBJ1-1; D gene unclear. The CDR3 loop spans 15 amino acids. Germline V gene sequence: CDR1 SGHRS, CDR2 YFSETQ. Trimming left V 0 bases short and J 5 bases short, with 14 bases between. The CDR3 loop is CASSLGAVPGTEAFF. CDR3 nucleotides: TGCGCCAGCAGCTTGGGGGCAGTTCCGGGGACTGAAGCTTTCTTT.